This T cell receptor beta chain was found in a study of sequential checkpoint blockade in melanoma. The wider study: Arm A got nivolumab then ipilimumab; arm B the reverse, 1:1. TCRβ was sequenced from DNA of under 100 pretreatment tumors. After nivolumab or ipilimumab alone, about 22 patients had week-13 rebiopsies.

Treatment given: randomized to nivolumab then ipilimumab (arm A) or the reverse (arm B). This clone was observed a few times. Profiling relied on immunoSEQ multiplex PCR, and the TCRdb table lists in-frame clones only, not all of them. This sample has thousands of clones; approximately 23% occur once, and the top ten carry approximately 8.6%. The material was tumor tissue (inferred from file names), obtained from a patient given nivolumab and ipilimumab in sequence. This clonotype was obtained from a human donor with melanoma.

The CDR3 region has the DNA TGTGCCAGCAGCTTAGTAACCCACTCTGGGGCCAACGTCCTGACTTTC. Residues: CASSLVTHSGANVLTF. The chain carries TRBV11-3 and TRBJ2-6; no clear D. CDR1 and CDR2 (germline): SGHNT, YENEEA. This CDR3 spans 16 amino acids. Deletions cut 1 base from V and 0 bases from J, with 7 bases between.